This TCR beta chain was found in a study of neurological immune-mediated disorders. PBMCs stored at -80 C, 2 million in total, were the source of the unsorted libraries. The CDR3 totals 15 residues. Germline CDR1 reads DFQATT; CDR2 reads SNEGSKA (reference sequence). V was trimmed by 0 bases and J by 0 bases, leaving 9 bases between them. This clonotype was picked up many times. The antigen remains unidentified. Study-level findings and limits: The multiple sclerosis repertoire cluster was associated with no clinical or MRI feature. Phylogenetic grouping put 18 of 34 multiple sclerosis patients' repertoires into one related-CDR3 cluster, a possible signature.

The cDNA was produced through 5'RACE with 10-nucleotide random UMIs. TCRdb re-called the 5' RACE reads with MiXCR, one entry per CDR3 protein. This repertoire shows 55,000 to 70,000 distinct CDR3 sequences, more than 4% found once; its top ten account for 3% to 4%. The specimen sequenced was PBMCs. This sequence was found in a woman in her forties or fifties with multiple sclerosis. This chain joins TRBV20-1 and TRBJ2-1; D is tentatively TRBD1 or TRBD2 (5 bases each). The CDR3 bases are TGCAGTGCTAGAGAAGGGACGAACTCCTACAATGAGCAGTTCTTC. Its translation: CSAREGTNSYNEQFF.